The text below deals with one T cell receptor (beta chain). Participant-given clinical history determined each cohort assignment. The source of the sample is a study of blood T cell repertoires in COVID-19. Study-wide context: Spain, Italy and the United States supplied samples that represented acute and convalescent COVID-19.

This CDR3 comprises 16 residues. Germline CDR1 SGHTA, CDR2 FQGNSA. The ends lost 5 bases at V and 6 bases at J; junction bases unmatched: 16. As processed by the authors: Estimation of nucleated cell counts relied on the amplification of reference gene primers. Sequencing was performed with immunoSEQ multiplex PCR; in TCRdb, only in-frame clones are kept and a portion is missing. That table is the source of V, J and clone size, and D and trimming were worked out from the DNA. The sample lists about 200,000 clones, approximately 79% occurring once. V gene TRBV7-2 combines with J gene TRBJ2-7; TRBD2 matches at 7 bases. The sequenced sample consisted of PBMCs or T cells enriched from blood (not recorded which). The TCR originated in an older woman with acute COVID-19. The CDR3 is CASSNLMREMIAEQYF. CDR3 in DNA: TGTGCCAGCAGCAACTTGATGCGGGAGATGATTGCCGAGCAGTACTTC.